Below, 26 T cell receptor beta chains from the same sample are listed, as sequenced in a study of blood T cells in healthy people across ages. A second PCR of roughly 7 to 11 cycles used a sample-barcoded 5' primer and a J-beta primer mix. MiXCR, run by TCRdb on the 5' RACE reads, gives a single entry per CDR3 protein. The repertoire holds hundreds of thousands of distinct CDR3 sequences, with about 42% as singletons. The specimen was blood. The source is a man aged 55 to 70 in good health.

A few counts support this clonotype. The V and J genes are TRBV5-1 and TRBJ1-1; 8 nucleotides align to TRBD1. In germline, CDR1 is SGHRS, CDR2 YFSETQ. The length of the CDR3 is 15 residues. V gave up 4 bases and J gave up 2 bases; unmatched junction bases: 7. The CDR3 DNA is TGCGCCAGCAGCCTCGGACAGGGCCCTAACACTGAAGCTTTCTTT. Its translation: CASSLGQGPNTEAFF.

This CDR3 is CASSQDRSGGIETQYF. The CDR3 nucleotides read TGCGCCAGCAGCCAAGATAGGAGCGGGGGGATAGAGACCCAGTACTTC. The gene calls are TRBV4-3 and TRBJ2-5; 9 nucleotides align to TRBD2. CDR1 LGHNA and CDR2 YSLEER come from the germline V gene. V gave up 0 bases and J gave up 4 bases; unmatched junction bases: 6. This CDR3 region has 16 residues.

A few counts support this clonotype. The chain carries TRBV7-9 and TRBJ2-1; 8 bases line up with TRBD2. The CDR3 spans 18 residues. Germline V gene data show CDR1 as SEHNR and CDR2 as FQNEAQ (reference sequence). V was clipped by 5 bases and J by 2 bases; unmatched bases: 14. Here the CDR3 DNA reads TGTGCCAGCAGCCACCGAGAGGCGGGAGGCGGCCCCTACAATGAGCAGTTCTTC. Translation: CASSHREAGGGPYNEQFF.

This clonotype was counted ten times or more. The chain is built from TRBV6-2 or TRBV6-3 and TRBJ2-3, with no clear D. Germline lookup yields CDR1 MNHEY and CDR2 SVGEGT. Between the trimmed V and J ends, which lost 2 bases and 2 bases, there was a span of 8 bases. This CDR3 has 14 residues. The CDR3 nucleotides are TGTGCCAGCAGTTACACCTCTTCCACAGATACGCAGTATTTT. Translating gives CASSYTSSTDTQYF.

V is TRBV28 and J is TRBJ1-4, with 7 bases identical to TRBD1. This CDR3 spans 15 amino acids. Germline V gives CDR1 MDHEN, CDR2 SYDVKM. J gave up 3 bases and V 4 bases, and 5 bases lay outside the gene matches. The CDR3 DNA reads as TGTGCCAGCAGTTCTACAGGGGTGGCTAATGAAAAACTGTTTTTT. Amino acid sequence: CASSSTGVANEKLFF.

The chain couples TRBV3-1 to TRBJ2-7, with TRBD1 as a possible D gene (7 bases). Germline assignment: CDR1 LGHDT and CDR2 YNNKEL (reference sequence). The CDR3 is 18 amino acids. V gave up 9 bases and J gave up 3 bases, with 30 bases separating them. CDR3 coding DNA: TGTGCCAGGACGGAGGGGGCCGGCCATAGGTGTCCAAACTACGAGCAGTACTTC. Translating gives CARTEGAGHRCPNYEQYF.

The genes are TRBV29-1 and TRBJ2-3, with D possibly being TRBD1 (6 bases). The germline V and J ends were trimmed by 6 bases and 1 base, with 14 bases remaining between them. From germline, CDR1 is SQVTM and CDR2 ANQGSEA. This CDR3 is built from 14 residues. The CDR3 bases are TGCAGCGTAAAAGGGGGTTCCGGCACAGATACGCAGTATTTT. Its protein is CSVKGGSGTDTQYF.

This clonotype was seen many times. The rearrangement uses TRBV20-1 and TRBJ2-7; a possible D gene is TRBD1 (7 bases). The germline V gene has CDR1 DFQATT and CDR2 SNEGSKA (reference sequence). V was pared by 3 bases and J by 6 bases, with 15 bases between. This CDR3 comprises 13 residues. The CDR3 nucleotides read TGCAGTGCTAGGGGGGGACAGAATCCCGAGCAGTACTTC. It is translated as CSARGGQNPEQYF.

The genes are TRBV20-1 and TRBJ2-5; 7 positions match TRBD2. The assigned J gene may be wrong: the sequence end matches TRBJ2-4 better. Germline CDR1 reads DFQATT; CDR2 reads SNEGSKA (reference sequence). The CDR3 is made up of 16 amino acids. Written as DNA, the CDR3 is TGCAGTGCTATTCCCGGACCAGCGGGGAAGGAAAACATTCAGTACTTC. It yields the protein CSAIPGPAGKENIQYF.

This clonotype came up a few times. The chain has TRBV6-2 or TRBV6-3 and TRBJ2-7; D uncertain. Looked up from germline, CDR1 is MNHEY and CDR2 is SVGEGT. The CDR3 is 15 amino acids. Trimming left V 0 bases short and J 0 bases short, with 9 bases between. CDR3 amino acids: CASSYSQSLSYEQYF. CDR3 sequence (DNA): TGTGCCAGCAGTTACTCGCAGTCCCTCTCCTACGAGCAGTACTTC.

This clonotype was seen more than once but under ten times. J is TRBJ2-7 and V is TRBV6-6; 7 bases line up with TRBD1. From germline, CDR1 is MNHNY and CDR2 SVGAGI (reference sequence). The CDR3 runs to 18 residues. The trim removed 4 bases at V and 0 bases at J, leaving 15 bases unmatched. Written as DNA, the CDR3 is TGTGCCAGCAGTTCCCAAATTCCGGGACAGACGAGCTCCTACGAGCAGTACTTC. Encoded protein: CASSSQIPGQTSSYEQYF.

This clonotype has just a few counts. This rearrangement joins TRBV4-1 to TRBJ2-3; no clear D. This CDR3 contains 13 residues. Germline CDR1 is MGHRA and CDR2 is YSYEKL. The V and J ends lost 1 base and 10 bases respectively, with 12 bases between them. The CDR3 nucleotides are TGCGCCAGCAGCCAAGGGGTCTACGGTCCGCAGTATTTT. The encoded protein is CASSQGVYGPQYF.

This rearrangement joins TRBV4-1 to TRBJ1-6, with D perhaps TRBD1 (6 bases). Trimming pared 0 bases from V and 4 bases from J, leaving 13 bases between. The CDR3 extends over 17 amino acids. CDR1 is MGHRA, CDR2 YSYEKL, per germline. For the CDR3, the DNA is TGCGCCAGCAGCCAAGATTCGGGGGGCGCGTATAATTCACCCCTCCACTTT. Amino acid sequence: CASSQDSGGAYNSPLHF.

This clonotype came up a few times. The chain has TRBV27 and TRBJ2-5; D is undetermined. Gene TRBJ2-7 matches the end of the DNA better, so the J call may be wrong. CDR3 length equals 13 residues. The germline CDR1 and CDR2 sequences are MNHEY and SMNVEV (reference sequence). DNA for the CDR3: TGTGCCAGCAGTCCCCAGTGGGACTACGAGCAGTACTTC. Protein: CASSPQWDYEQYF.

This clonotype was counted only a few times. The chain joins TRBV29-1 to TRBJ2-1, with TRBD2 identical over 11 bases. The germline V gene encodes CDR1 SQVTM and CDR2 ANQGSEA. The CDR3 is 15 residues long. After removal of 1 base from V and 5 bases from J, the junction contained 4 bases not matched to a gene. CDR3 residues: CSVEGASGRNNEQFF. In nucleotides, the CDR3 is TGCAGCGTTGAAGGTGCTAGCGGGAGGAACAATGAGCAGTTCTTC.

At least ten counts were recorded for this clonotype. This chain connects TRBV18 to TRBJ1-1; D gene ambiguous. Germline CDR1 KGHSH, CDR2 LQKENI. Trimming cost V 2 bases and J 1 base, with 5 bases left between them. CDR3 size: 13 residues. CDR3 residues: CASSPSGNTEAFF. The CDR3 DNA follows: TGTGCCAGCTCACCATCAGGGAACACTGAAGCTTTCTTT.

The chain is built from TRBV5-1 and TRBJ1-2, with D possibly TRBD1 on 6 matching bases. CDR1 SGHRS and CDR2 YFSETQ come from the germline V gene. The CDR3 totals 15 residues. Trimming stripped 0 bases from V and 4 bases from J, with 13 bases between. The DNA of the CDR3 is TGCGCCAGCAGCTTGGGACAGGTCCTTACCTATGGCTACACCTTC. It is translated as CASSLGQVLTYGYTF.

This clonotype was observed a handful of times. The chain links TRBV19 to TRBJ1-1, with 8 bases fitting TRBD1. This CDR3 spans 15 amino acids. The junction had 11 bases not matched to a gene; V was cut back by 7 bases and J by 4 bases. Germline assignment: CDR1 LNHDA and CDR2 SQIVND (reference sequence). The CDR3 coding sequence is TGTGCCAGTACCCCCACCCAGACAGGGGCCACTGAAGCTTTCTTT. It specifies CASTPTQTGATEAFF.

The table lists this clonotype with a few counts. The genes are TRBV5-6 and TRBJ1-5; the D gene is possibly TRBD1 (5 bases). Between the trimmed V and J ends, which lost 3 bases and 7 bases, there was a span of 17 bases. CDR1 is SGHDT, CDR2 YYEEEE, per germline. The CDR3 consists of 15 residues. The CDR3 loop is CASSSSLDSYQPQHF. CDR3 DNA sequence: TGTGCCAGCAGCTCCAGCCTTGACAGTTACCAGCCCCAGCATTTT.

V gene TRBV18 combines with J gene TRBJ1-6, with D uncertain. The germline V gene has CDR1 KGHSH and CDR2 LQKENI. The CDR3 loop spans 15 amino acids. V lost 2 bases, J lost 4 bases, and 9 bases lay in between. The CDR3 sequence is CASSPSKDYNSPLHF. For the CDR3, the DNA is TGTGCCAGCTCACCATCGAAGGATTATAATTCACCCCTCCACTTT.

The chain joins TRBV9 to TRBJ2-6; D is perhaps TRBD2 (5 bases). V shed 3 bases and J shed 0 bases, with 19 bases lying between them. Germline assignment: CDR1 SGDLS and CDR2 YYNGEE. The CDR3 is 19 residues long. CDR3 sequence (DNA): TGTGCCAGCAGCGCTAACATCCGGGATTCAAGCTCTGGGGCCAACGTCCTGACTTTC. The encoded protein is CASSANIRDSSSGANVLTF.

V and J are TRBV6-5 and TRBJ2-1, with 9 nucleotides matching TRBD1. J was trimmed by 4 bases and V by 7 bases; bases with no gene match: 5. The CDR3 is 14 amino acids. CDR1 is MNHEY and CDR2 is SVGAGI in the germline V gene. In DNA, the CDR3 is TGTGCCAGCAACCACAGGGGGCAATACAATGAGCAGTTCTTC. Its translation: CASNHRGQYNEQFF.

This chain connects TRBV5-5 to TRBJ2-1; no reliable D call. CDR3 length: 14 amino acids. Germline assignment: CDR1 SGHKS and CDR2 YYEKEE (reference sequence). Trimming shortened V by 3 bases and J by 5 bases, and 12 bases separated the two germline ends. The CDR3 spells CASSSPVGNNEQFF. The CDR3 DNA follows: TGTGCCAGCAGCTCCCCGGTGGGTAACAATGAGCAGTTCTTC.

This clonotype was seen a few times. The chain carries TRBV6-2 or TRBV6-3 and TRBJ2-5; D gene uncertain. The CDR3 extends over 11 amino acids. The V gene's germline CDR1 is MNHEY and CDR2 SVGEGT. Trimming left V 6 bases short and J 7 bases short, with 9 bases between. The CDR3 bases are TGTGCCAGCAGCTCTCAGCGGACCCAGTACTTC. Translation gives CASSSQRTQYF.

V usage is TRBV25-1 and J usage is TRBJ1-1; 7 positions match TRBD1. Germline CDR1 reads MGHDK; CDR2 reads SYGVNS. This CDR3 region has 15 residues. The J segment lost 0 bases and the V segment lost 2 bases, leaving 3 bases of the junction unmatched. CDR3 sequence (DNA): TGTGCCAGCAGTGAACTAGGACAGGTGAACACTGAAGCTTTCTTT. Translating it yields CASSELGQVNTEAFF.

The CDR3 spells CASSQVGGGAHEQYF. DNA for the CDR3: TGCGCCAGCAGCCAAGTCGGCGGGGGGGCCCACGAGCAGTACTTC. The chain combines TRBV4-3 with TRBJ2-7, with 9 nucleotides matching TRBD2. In germline, CDR1 is LGHNA, CDR2 YSLEER. CDR3 length equals 15 residues. V was pared by 1 base and J by 5 bases, with 6 bases of the junction left unmatched.